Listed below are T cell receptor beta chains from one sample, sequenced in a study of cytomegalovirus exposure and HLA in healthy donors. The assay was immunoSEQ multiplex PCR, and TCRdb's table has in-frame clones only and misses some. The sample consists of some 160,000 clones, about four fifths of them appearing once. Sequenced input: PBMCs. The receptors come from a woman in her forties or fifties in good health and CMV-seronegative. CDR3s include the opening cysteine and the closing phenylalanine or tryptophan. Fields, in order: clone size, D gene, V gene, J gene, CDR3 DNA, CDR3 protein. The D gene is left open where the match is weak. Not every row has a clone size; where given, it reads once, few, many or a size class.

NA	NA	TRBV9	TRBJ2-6	TGTGCCAGCAGCCCCAGGTTAGTCTCTGGGGCCAACGTCCTGACTTTC	CASSPRLVSGANVLTF
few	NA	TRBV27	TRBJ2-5	TGTGCCAGCAGTTTTCAGGGTGCCCCAGAGACCCAGTACTTC	CASSFQGAPETQYF
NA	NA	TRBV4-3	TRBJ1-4	TGCGCCAGCAGCCCCGGGACACTCAAGTGGGCTACTAATGAAAAACTGTTTTTT	CASSPGTLKWATNEKLFF
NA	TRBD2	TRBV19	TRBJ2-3	TGTGCCACCCATTCGGGAGCGGGGGAAGGTAGCACAGATACGCAGTATTTT	CATHSGAGEGSTDTQYF
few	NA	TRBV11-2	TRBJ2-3	TGTGCCAGCAGCTCTAGCGAGACAGATACGCAGTATTTT	CASSSSETDTQYF
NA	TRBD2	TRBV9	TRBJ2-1	TGTGCCAGCAGCTCAATTTCGGGCACTAGCGGATACAATGAGCAGTTCTTC	CASSSISGTSGYNEQFF
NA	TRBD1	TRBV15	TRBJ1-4	TGTGCCACCAGCAGGGACAGGAATGAAAAACTGTTTTTT	CATSRDRNEKLFF
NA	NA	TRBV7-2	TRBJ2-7	TGTGCCAGCAGCTTAGCACTCTACGAGCAGTACTTC	CASSLALYEQYF
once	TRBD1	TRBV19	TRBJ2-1	TGTGCCAGTACGGGACAGAGCCTATACAATGAGCAGTTCTTC	CASTGQSLYNEQFF
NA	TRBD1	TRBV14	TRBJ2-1	TGTGCCAGCAGCCAAGACTTCGAGGGGGCGTACTACAATGAGCAGTTCTTC	CASSQDFEGAYYNEQFF
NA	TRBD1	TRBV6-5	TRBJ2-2	TGTGCCAGCAGTTGGGACAGGGGATCCGGGGAGCTGTTTTTT	CASSWDRGSGELFF
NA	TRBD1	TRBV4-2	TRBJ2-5	TGTGCCAGCAGCCGCGAGGGGGCGTCTTCTTTAGAGACCCAGTACTTC	CASSREGASSLETQYF
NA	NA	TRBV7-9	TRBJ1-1	TGTGCCAGCGCGGGGGGACTCCCGAGCCACACTGAAGCTTTCTTT	CASAGGLPSHTEAFF
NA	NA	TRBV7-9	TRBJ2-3	TGTGCCAGCAGCTCGCAGGGGGGCACGCAGTATTTT	CASSSQGGTQYF
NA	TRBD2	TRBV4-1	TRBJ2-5	TGCGCCAGCAGCCAACTCGGACTAGCTCGGGAGACCCAGTACTTC	CASSQLGLARETQYF
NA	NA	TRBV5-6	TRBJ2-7	TGTGCCAGCAGCTTACAGGGCCGGGAGGACGAGCAGTACTTC	CASSLQGREDEQYF
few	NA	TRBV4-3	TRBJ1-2	TGCGCCAGCAGCCAAGAGCTTCCGGGAGACTATGGCTACACCTTC	CASSQELPGDYGYTF
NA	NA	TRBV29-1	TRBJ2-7	TGCAGCGTTGCAGGGACCTACGAGCAGTACTTC	CSVAGTYEQYF
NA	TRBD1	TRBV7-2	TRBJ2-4	TGTGCCAGCAGCTTAGCGGGACAGGGGGTAGCCAAAAACATTCAGTACTTC	CASSLAGQGVAKNIQYF
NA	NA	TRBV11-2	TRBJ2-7	TGTGCCAGCAGCTTAGACTTCTCGGTGGGCTACGAGCAGTACTTC	CASSLDFSVGYEQYF
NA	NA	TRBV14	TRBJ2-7	TGTGCCAGCAGCCAAGGTTTGGGCGGTGGAGGGACGCAGTACTTC	CASSQGLGGGGTQYF
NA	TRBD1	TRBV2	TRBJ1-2	TGTGCCAGCAGTCTCGAGACAGGGAACCTGAACTATGGCTACACCTTC	CASSLETGNLNYGYTF
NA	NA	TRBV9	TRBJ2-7	TGTGCCAGCAGCGTTGGCCCGGACAGCAACTCCTACGAGCAGTACTTC	CASSVGPDSNSYEQYF
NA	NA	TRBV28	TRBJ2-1	TGTGCCAGCAGTTTATCGCCCGGGGACAATGAGCAGTTCTTC	CASSLSPGDNEQFF